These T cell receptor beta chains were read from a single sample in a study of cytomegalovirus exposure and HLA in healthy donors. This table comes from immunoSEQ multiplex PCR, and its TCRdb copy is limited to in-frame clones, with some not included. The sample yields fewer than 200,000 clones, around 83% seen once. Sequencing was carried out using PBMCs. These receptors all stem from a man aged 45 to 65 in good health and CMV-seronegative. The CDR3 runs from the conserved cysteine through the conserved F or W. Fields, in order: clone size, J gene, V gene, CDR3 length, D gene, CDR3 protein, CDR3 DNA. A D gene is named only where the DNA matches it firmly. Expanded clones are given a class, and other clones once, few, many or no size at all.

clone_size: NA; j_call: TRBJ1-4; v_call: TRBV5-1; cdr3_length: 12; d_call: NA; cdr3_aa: CASSLAGGKLFF; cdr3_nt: TGCGCCAGCAGCTTAGCCGGGGGAAAACTGTTTTTT
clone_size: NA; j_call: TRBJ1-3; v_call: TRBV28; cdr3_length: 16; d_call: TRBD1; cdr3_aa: CASSFYLTGNGNTIYF; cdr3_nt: TGTGCCAGCAGTTTCTATTTGACAGGGAACGGAAACACCATATATTTT
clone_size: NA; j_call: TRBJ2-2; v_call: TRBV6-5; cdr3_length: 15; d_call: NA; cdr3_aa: CATNKPGTSAGELFF; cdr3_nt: TGTGCCACTAATAAACCCGGGACTTCGGCCGGGGAGCTGTTTTTT
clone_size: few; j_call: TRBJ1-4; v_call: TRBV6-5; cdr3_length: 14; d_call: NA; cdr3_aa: CASSYGGRREKLFF; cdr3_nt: TGTGCCAGCAGTTACGGGGGCAGGCGAGAAAAACTGTTTTTT
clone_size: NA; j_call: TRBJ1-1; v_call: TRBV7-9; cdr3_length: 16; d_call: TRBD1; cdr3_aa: CASSLDEGQGRTEAFF; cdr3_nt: TGTGCCAGCAGCTTAGATGAAGGACAGGGGAGGACTGAAGCTTTCTTT
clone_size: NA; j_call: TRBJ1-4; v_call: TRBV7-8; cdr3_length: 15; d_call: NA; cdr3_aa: CASSLAEGIYEKLFF; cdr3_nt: TGTGCCAGCAGCTTAGCGGAGGGGATTTATGAAAAACTGTTTTTT
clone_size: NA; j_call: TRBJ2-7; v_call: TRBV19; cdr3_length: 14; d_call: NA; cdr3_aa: CASSIGTASYEQYF; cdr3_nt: TGTGCCAGTAGTATAGGGACAGCCTCCTACGAGCAGTACTTC
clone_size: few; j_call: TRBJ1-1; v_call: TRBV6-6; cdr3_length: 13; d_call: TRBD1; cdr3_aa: CASSYSAGGSAFF; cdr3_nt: TGTGCCAGCAGTTACTCGGCAGGGGGCTCAGCTTTCTTT
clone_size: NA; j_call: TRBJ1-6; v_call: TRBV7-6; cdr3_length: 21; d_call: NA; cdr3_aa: CASSFPLQGNPVSSYNSPLHF; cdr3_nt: TGTGCCAGCAGCTTTCCATTACAGGGAAATCCAGTTAGCTCCTATAATTCACCCCTCCACTTT
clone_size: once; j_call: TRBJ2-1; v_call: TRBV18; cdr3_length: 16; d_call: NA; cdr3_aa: CASSQIAVTSYNEQFF; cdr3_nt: TGTGCCAGCTCACAAATAGCGGTGACAAGCTACAATGAGCAGTTCTTC
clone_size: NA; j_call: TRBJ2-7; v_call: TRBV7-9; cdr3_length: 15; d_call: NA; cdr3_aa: CASSPGAGVSYEQYF; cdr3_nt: TGTGCCAGCAGCCCAGGGGCAGGGGTCTCCTACGAGCAGTACTTC
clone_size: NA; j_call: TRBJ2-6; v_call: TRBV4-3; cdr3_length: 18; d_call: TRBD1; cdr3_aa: CASSSATGAHSGANVLTF; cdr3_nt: TGCGCCAGCAGCTCCGCAACAGGGGCCCACTCTGGGGCCAACGTCCTGACTTTC
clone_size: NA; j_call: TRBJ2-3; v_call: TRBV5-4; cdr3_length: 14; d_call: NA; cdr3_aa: CASSLERPTDTQYF; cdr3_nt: TGTGCCAGCAGCTTGGAGCGGCCAACAGATACGCAGTATTTT
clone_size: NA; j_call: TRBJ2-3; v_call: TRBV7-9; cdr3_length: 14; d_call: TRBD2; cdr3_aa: CASSLGLATDTQYF; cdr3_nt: TGTGCCAGCAGCCTGGGACTAGCAACAGATACGCAGTATTTT
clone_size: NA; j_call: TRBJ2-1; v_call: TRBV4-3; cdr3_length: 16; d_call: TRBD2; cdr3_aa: CASSQGTSGTYNEQFF; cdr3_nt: TGCGCCAGCAGCCAAGGGACTAGCGGTACCTACAATGAGCAGTTCTTC
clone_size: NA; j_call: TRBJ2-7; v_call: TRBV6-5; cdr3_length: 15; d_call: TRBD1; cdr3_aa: CASSSSGTGGYEQYF; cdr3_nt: TGTGCCAGCAGTTCCTCGGGGACAGGGGGATACGAGCAGTACTTC
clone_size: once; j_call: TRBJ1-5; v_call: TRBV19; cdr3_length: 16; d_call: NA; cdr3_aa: CASSRTRVSSNQPQHF; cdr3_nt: TGTGCCAGTAGTCGAACCAGGGTGAGCAGCAATCAGCCCCAGCATTTT
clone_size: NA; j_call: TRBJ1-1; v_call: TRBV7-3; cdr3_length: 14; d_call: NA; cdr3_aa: CASSLTGSNTEAFF; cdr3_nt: TGTGCCAGCAGCTTAACGGGCAGCAACACTGAAGCTTTCTTT
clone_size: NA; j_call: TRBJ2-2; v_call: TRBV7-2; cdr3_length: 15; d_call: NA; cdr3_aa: CASSLTGERAGELFF; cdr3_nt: TGTGCCAGCAGCTTAACGGGAGAGCGAGCCGGGGAGCTGTTTTTT
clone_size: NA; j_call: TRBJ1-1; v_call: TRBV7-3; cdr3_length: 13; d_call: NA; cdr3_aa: CASSPTVIGSAFF; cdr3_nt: TGTGCCAGCAGCCCGACAGTAATAGGCTCAGCTTTCTTT
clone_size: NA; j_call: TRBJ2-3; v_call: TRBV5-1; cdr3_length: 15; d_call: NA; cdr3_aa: CASTKRPGLSDTQYF; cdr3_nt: TGCGCCAGCACCAAACGTCCAGGACTTTCAGATACGCAGTATTTT
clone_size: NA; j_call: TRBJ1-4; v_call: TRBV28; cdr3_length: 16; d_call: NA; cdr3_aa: CASRVPNQGLNEKLFF; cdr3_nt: TGTGCCAGCAGAGTTCCCAATCAGGGACTGAATGAAAAACTGTTTTTT
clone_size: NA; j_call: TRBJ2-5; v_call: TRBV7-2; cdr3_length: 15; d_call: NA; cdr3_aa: CASSSGGGGRETQYF; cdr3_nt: TGTGCCAGCAGCTCGGGGGGCGGGGGCCGAGAGACCCAGTACTTC
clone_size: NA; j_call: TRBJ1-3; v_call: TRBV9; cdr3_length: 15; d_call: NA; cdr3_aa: CASSVGAITGNTIYF; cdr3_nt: TGTGCCAGCAGCGTAGGGGCGATTACTGGAAACACCATATATTTT
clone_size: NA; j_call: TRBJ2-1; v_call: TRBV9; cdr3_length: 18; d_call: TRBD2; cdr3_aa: CASSQGGSGRAAYNEQFF; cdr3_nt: TGTGCCAGCAGCCAGGGGGGGAGCGGGAGGGCCGCTTACAATGAGCAGTTCTTC
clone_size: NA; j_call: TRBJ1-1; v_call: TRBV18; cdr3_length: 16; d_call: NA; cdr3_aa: CASSPGGAGVNTEAFF; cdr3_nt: TGTGCCAGCTCACCAGGGGGGGCCGGCGTGAACACTGAAGCTTTCTTT
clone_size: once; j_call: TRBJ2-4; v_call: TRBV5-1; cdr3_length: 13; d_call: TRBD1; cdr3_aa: CASSRGDSVIQYF; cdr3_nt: TGCGCCAGCAGCCGTGGGGACAGTGTCATTCAGTACTTC
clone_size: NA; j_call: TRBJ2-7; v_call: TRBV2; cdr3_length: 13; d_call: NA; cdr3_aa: CASKQTVTYEQYF; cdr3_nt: TGTGCCAGCAAACAGACAGTAACCTACGAGCAGTACTTC